This T cell receptor beta chain was recorded in a study of T-cell reconstitution after alpha-beta-depleted transplantation in children. This clonotype was seen a few times. Preparation of the TCRbeta library used unique molecular identifiers. One entry per CDR3 protein results from TCRdb running MiXCR on the PCR reads. Of 350,000 to 450,000 distinct CDR3 sequences listed, about 14% are singletons. The germline V and J ends were trimmed by 3 bases and 4 bases, with 15 bases remaining between them. Germline lookup yields CDR1 DFQATT and CDR2 SNEGSKA (reference sequence). CDR3 size: 14 residues. The chain uses TRBV20-1 and TRBJ1-2; D not certain. The TCR comes from a human donor who donated a stem cell graft to a child with Fanconi anemia. This specimen consisted of PBMCs, obtained from the stem cell graft. The CDR3, as DNA: TGCAGTGCTAGTCGCCCCCTGGGTGGCTATGGCTACACCTTC. It yields the protein CSASRPLGGYGYTF.